This note documents a single TCR beta chain sequence. Its antigen remains unidentified. This sample is part of a study of identical twins. Addition of a universal primer site occurred through template switching, and cDNA carried unique molecular identifiers. TCRdb ran MiXCR on the 5' RACE reads and lists one entry per CDR3 protein. This table has about 900,000 distinct CDR3 sequences, 12% appearing once. Study findings and constraints: Beta out-of-frame twin sharing showed a weaker excess. Cross-sectional statistical analysis, not tracking of the same donors, underpinned the conclusions. Researchers caution that invariant MAIT and iNKT cells could partly confound zero-insertion analyses.

With 0 bases removed from V and 4 bases from J, the gap between germline ends came to 11 bases. The germline V gene encodes CDR1 SGHDT and CDR2 YYEEEE. CDR3 length equals 15 residues. This same sample was also part of a study on yellow fever vaccine responses in identical twins.

This TCR was sampled from a woman between 18 and 30 years old in good health. Sample: PBMCs. The chain is built from TRBV5-6 and TRBJ1-5; no reliable D call. This CDR3 reads CASSLASWGNQPQHF. The CDR3 DNA is TGTGCCAGCAGCTTGGCCAGCTGGGGTAATCAGCCCCAGCATTTT.